This paragraph reports one T cell receptor beta chain. The specificity of this receptor is unknown. Base quality data are lacking; no much larger clone is found one base away. The record originates from a study of cytomegalovirus exposure and HLA in healthy donors (dated by TCRdb to 2016 to 2017). About the full investigation: An earlier analysis of 587 of the donors reported 276 Gb of sequence data and 90 million to 120 million unique TCR beta sequences obtained from about 179 million T cells. An early release covering 550 to 650 HLA-typed donors comprised about 290 gigabases of sequencing data and around 80 million unique TCR sequences. Among the roughly 400 genotyped donors, approximately 76% belonged to the genetic ancestry cluster associated with self-reported Caucasian donors. The aim of the study was to test whether cataloging public T cell receptors could identify signatures of past pathogen exposure. The study profiled the T cell repertoires of hundreds of subjects by immunosequencing and related them to cytomegalovirus serostatus. A separate validation cohort of about 110 different subjects was used in addition to the roughly 700-subject first cohort. The study combined high-throughput TCR immunosequencing, statistical association of individual TCRs with disease status, and machine learning to predict cytomegalovirus infection status. To study patterns of TCR occurrence, a later analysis re-analyzed previously published TCR beta repertoires from 600 to 750 donors and added high-resolution HLA genotyping. Rather than using new phenotypic data, the later analysis identified candidate immune exposures from TCR beta sequences and from how often those sequences occurred across donors. In an earlier analysis of 500 to 650 of the donors, high-throughput TCR beta sequencing was used to judge whether each TCR beta V gene segment behaved as functional or pseudogenic. Alongside the repertoire data, information on donor age, sex, ethnicity and CMV serostatus was compiled. A later genetic analysis used genome-wide SNP genotypes for 398 of the 666 donors, treating that subset as a discovery cohort. Every repertoire in the discovery cohort had been generated on one and the same sequencing platform. HLA typing included class I and class II loci at four-digit resolution. The number of donors typed differed by locus, with roughly 620-630 for A, B, C, DRB1 and DQB1, around 500 for DQA1, 600 to 610 for DPA1, and some 440 for DPB1. Roughly five DR-DQ haplotypes were treated as single units for association and clustering because of strong linkage in the cohort. On average, roughly 240,000 unique TCR beta nucleotide sequences were sequenced per donor among some 420 genotyped donors of the cohort, with roughly 19% of those sequences being non-productive. General findings and caveats noted by the study authors: A few of the identified cytomegalovirus-associated TCR beta chains were confirmed in vitro to be specific for cytomegalovirus antigens. Some 15 rarely observed V segments, including chromosome 9 orphons, were excluded from the earlier analysis of several hundred of the donors because counts were too low. Cytomegalovirus status was reported to be diagnosed by the classifier with high specificity and sensitivity in both the original and validation cohorts. Several of the top co-occurrence clusters appeared to be linked to parvovirus B19, influenza, CMV and Epstein-Barr virus, according to a later analysis. V-gene and J-gene trimming of TCR beta chains was associated with a missense DCLRE1C variant in a later genetic analysis, and the association was replicated in an independent cohort. In a later analysis, HLA-associated TCR beta chains were found to be more clonally expanded and to have lower generation probabilities than equally common non-associated chains. In a later genetic analysis, fewer N-insertions in productive TCRs were reported among donors in an Asian-associated ancestry cluster than the approximately 670-donor mean. A cluster of highly shared sequence variants was judged likely to be a technical artifact of the sequencing pipeline. Correlated functional status among segregating V segments might be attributable to linkage disequilibrium, but an unknown experimental factor could not be ruled out. Most CMV-associated TCR beta chains appeared to be HLA-restricted in a later analysis, and the HLA associations seemed to be driven largely by CMV exposure. The cohort was sequenced for TCR beta chains only, and without alpha or paired-chain data the features that could be detected were limited. According to a later analysis, TCR association rates differed among HLA loci, with DRB1 alleles showing the most associated TCRs and HLA-C alleles showing the fewest. For the cohort, immune exposure information was limited to CMV serostatus. Roughly uniform sequencing depth across donors was assumed in presence/absence analyses, although this assumption may not hold. A further reported finding was that TCR beta sequences accurately predicted the HLA-A and HLA-B alleles for most subjects in the first cohort. In an earlier analysis of 587 of the donors, most TCR beta V segments appeared in productive rearrangements about 90% or about 30% of the time, broadly matching IMGT annotations. Across donors, most TCR sequences were observed very rarely, whereas some public TCRs were present in many individuals. Strong co-occurrence of HLA alleles, especially DR and DQ, made assigning TCR associations to individual alleles difficult. The 87-base-pair reads could not distinguish some IMGT-functional V segments, including TRBV6-2 and TRBV6-3, so those segments were excluded. Because HLA typing was unavailable for some donors at each locus, only the typed subset was used in association tests. The authors suggested that the approach could potentially be generalized to other disease states and immunological phenotypes. A total of 164 TCR beta chains were listed by the study as associated with cytomegalovirus. Specific HLA alleles were associated with roughly 16,000 TCR beta sequences at a false discovery rate of 0.05 in a later analysis.

Libraries were made using the immunoSEQ multiplex PCR assay. A mixture of 60 forward primers for TCR Vbeta segments and 13 reverse primers for TCR Jbeta segments was used in the multiplex PCR. Amplification of the CDR3 region of rearranged TCR beta genes was performed with a multiplex PCR assay on genomic DNA. Amplified TCR beta libraries were sequenced as 87-base-pair reads on the Illumina HiSeq System. The source study handled its data this way. Across the 670 or so repertoires, a later analysis counted some 81 million unique TCR beta chains, some 11 million of which were shared by at least two donors. Raw reads were error-corrected and collapsed into unique sequences by a nearest-neighbor algorithm in which closely related sequences were merged to remove PCR and sequencing errors. CDR3 sequences were aligned to IMGT reference sequences to assign V, D and J gene segments. For a sequence to be retained, a match of at least six nucleotides to both a V gene segment and a J gene segment was required. A rearrangement counted as productive if the CDR3 had no stop codons and remained in frame with V and J, and every other rearrangement counted as non-productive. Following IMGT convention, CDR3 was defined as the stretch from the second conserved V-encoded cysteine up to the conserved J-encoded phenylalanine. The earlier analysis of a few hundred of the donors excluded sequences that lacked an unambiguous match to a single V gene segment. In an earlier analysis of more than 500 of the donors, a V segment was called functional when productive rearrangements were above 56.7%, and segregating when the standard deviation between donors exceeded 5%. A statistical classification framework was built to diagnose cytomegalovirus status from the catalog of TCR beta chain sequences. V and J gene assignment, in a later analysis, came from comparing TCR nucleotide sequences with IMGT/GENE-DB human TR gene sequences. Using the TCRdist pipeline, a later analysis assigned CDR3 sequences along with most-parsimonious VDJ recombination scenarios. A later analysis defined each TCR beta chain by its CDR3 amino acid sequence plus V-gene family, and excluded reads lacking a unique V-gene family. In a later analysis, 550 to 650 highly shared, low-generation-probability nucleotide sequences were removed to address suspected cross-contamination and a sequencing artifact. For each public chain, a later analysis derived a clonal expansion index from normalized ranks of inferred template counts within each repertoire. In a later analysis, generation probabilities were computed with a VDJ recombination model fitted to out-of-frame rearrangements, and the resulting probabilities were checked against IGoR. A later analysis scored TCR-TCR, TCR-HLA and TCR-CMV co-occurrence with hypergeometric tests, applying a repertoire-size bias correction to TCR pairs. False discovery rates were estimated in a later analysis by permuting HLA or CMV assignments 20 times. In a later analysis, co-occurring TCRs were grouped using DBSCAN, and TCRdist sequence similarity was added for clustering within HLA-allele-positive subsets. For co-occurrence clustering, repertoires with fewer than 30,000 or more than 120,000 public chains were excluded, along with roughly 5 repertoires with anomalous nucleotide sharing. TCRdb stores this immuneACCESS table with in-frame sequences only. Part of the clones is absent; in the studies checked, under half of the shortfall reflects unresolved V genes, and no reason is known for the rest. D and trimming were read from the DNA, whereas the V and J calls and clone size are those reported in that table. The sample contains 200,000 to 250,000 clones, 80% to 90% of them found a single time. The ten largest clones add up to roughly 1% of the sample.

The cohort comprised 710 or so healthy bone marrow donors. At the time of sampling, every cohort member was nominally healthy, though immune exposures that went unrecorded were likely present. The donor tested CMV seronegative, placing the donor among the 352 seronegative members of the cohort. A peripheral blood sample was provided by each donor, and peripheral blood mononuclear cells were used for TCR beta sequencing. Genomic DNA was extracted from the blood cell samples with the Qiagen DNeasy Blood Extraction Kit. The germline V gene (reference sequence) specifies SGHNT as CDR1 and YYREEE as CDR2. For this chain, trimming is 4 bases at the V end and 4 bases at the J end, and the number of junction bases without a gene match is 10. Including cysteine and phenylalanine, the CDR3 has 16 amino acids. The entry retains the CDR3 DNA only, 48 bases that are in frame from base 1.

The chain was built from TRBV5-4 and TRBJ2-5, and 10 junction bases match TRBD1. Input material: PBMCs. This clonotype was sampled from a woman aged 18-29 years in good health and CMV-seronegative. The CDR3 here reads CASSKLGQGKGETQYF. The DNA sequence is TGTGCCAGCAGCAAACTGGGACAGGGGAAAGGAGAGACCCAGTACTTC.